Given below is one T cell receptor (beta chain) in context. Its antigen remains unidentified. The sample originates from a study of regulatory T cells. Study-level findings and limits: In CD3G-deficient patients, conventional CD4+ T cells were enriched for hydrophobic CDR3 residues at positions 6 and 7.

J lost 5 bases, V lost 0 bases, and 1 base had no gene match. This CDR3 is 14 amino acids long. CDR1 is SGHRS and CDR2 is YFSETQ in the germline V gene. Primers: 52 TRBV forward and 13 TRBJ reverse. Measured with immunoSEQ multiplex PCR; TCRdb has only the in-frame clones, and not every one. The sample has some 38,000 clones; 75% to 90% are singletons. Patients aged 2 to 39 years had fewer naive and more memory CD4+ and CD8+ T cells. CD4+ T cells were divided by sorting: CD25-high CD127-low Tregs, CD25-low CD127-high conventional cells. The rearrangement joins TRBV5-1 to TRBJ2-1; 8 bases map to TRBD1. Sequenced input: conventional CD4+ T cells sorted from blood. The sequence derives from a person between 18 and 30 years old with CD3G deficiency. CDR3 loop: CASSLGQGHNEQFF. As DNA, the CDR3 is TGCGCCAGCAGCTTGGGACAGGGGCACAATGAGCAGTTCTTC.